The TCR beta chain under discussion was sequenced for a study of CD4+ T cells in melanoma. Only in-frame clones appear in the TCRdb table, and some are missing; sequencing was by immunoSEQ multiplex PCR. The sample has roughly 19,000 clones, around 80% seen once. The CDR3 length is 14 residues. Germline CDR1 and CDR2: WNHNN and SYGVQD (reference sequence). Trimming removed 3 bases from V and 7 bases from J, with 13 bases in between. The chain joins TRBV10-1 to TRBJ1-5; D unclear. This TCR derives from a human donor with melanoma. The CDR3 reads CASSEEGSRQPQHF. CDR3 nucleotides: TGCGCCAGCAGTGAAGAGGGTTCACGGCAGCCCCAGCATTTT.